These 13 T cell receptor beta chains were all obtained from the same sample, sequenced in a study of CD8 T cells in Susac syndrome. A quantity of about 0.5 to 1 ug RNA underwent reverse transcription using random hexamers. Using its own MiXCR run on the immunoSEQ multiplex PCR reads, TCRdb lists one record per CDR3 protein. The sample lists 170,000 or so distinct CDR3 sequences, approximately 94% seen once, with roughly 0.12% in the top ten. Material for sequencing was CD4+ T cells from PBMCs. These receptors were collected from a human donor with Susac syndrome.

V is TRBV29-1 and J is TRBJ2-1, with 12 bases identical to TRBD1. This CDR3 is 14 amino acids long. Germline V lookup: CDR1 SQVTM, CDR2 ANQGSEA. J gave up 8 bases and V 4 bases, and 6 bases lay outside the gene matches. The CDR3 sequence is CSVGGGQGADEQFF. CDR3 bases: TGCAGCGTTGGGGGGGGACAGGGGGCCGATGAGCAGTTCTTC.

V is TRBV7-3 and J is TRBJ1-2; no clear D gene. V was cut by 5 bases and J by 2 bases, with 12 bases left in between. The CDR3 totals 14 residues. Germline CDR1 reads SGHTA; CDR2 reads FQGTGA. The CDR3 loop is CASSPSGQNYGYTF. The DNA of the CDR3 is TGTGCCAGCAGCCCATCTGGGCAGAACTATGGCTACACCTTC.

This rearrangement joins TRBV30 to TRBJ2-1; 7 bases are shared with TRBD1. CDR1 and CDR2 (germline): GTSNPN, SVGIG (reference sequence). This CDR3 spans 14 amino acids. V lost 2 bases, J lost 7 bases, and 8 bases stayed unmatched. CDR3 residues: CAWSRGTAINEQFF. The CDR3 coding sequence is TGTGCCTGGAGTCGTGGGACAGCAATTAATGAGCAGTTCTTC.

This clonotype is a singleton in its sample. V and J are TRBV29-1 and TRBJ1-2; maybe TRBD1 (6 bases). Trimming took off 3 bases at V and 4 bases at J, with 12 bases between the two ends. Germline values: CDR1 SQVTM, CDR2 ANQGSEA. There are 13 residues in the CDR3. CDR3: CSVEAGAGYGYTF. CDR3 bases: TGCAGCGTTGAGGCAGGGGCGGGCTATGGCTACACCTTC.

The rearrangement links TRBV7-3 to TRBJ1-5, with D perhaps matching TRBD1 (5 bases). Trimming took 5 bases from V and 1 from J, leaving 9 bases between them. This CDR3 spans 14 amino acids. From germline, CDR1 is SGHTA and CDR2 FQGTGA. The CDR3 is CASSRSGSNQPQHF. CDR3 DNA: TGTGCCAGCAGCCGGTCAGGGAGCAATCAGCCCCAGCATTTT.

The rearrangement joins TRBV9 to TRBJ1-2; D ambiguous. The CDR3 consists of 11 residues. Deletions cut 3 bases from V and 4 bases from J, with 4 bases between. Germline lookup yields CDR1 SGDLS and CDR2 YYNGEE. The CDR3 loop reads CASSGVYGYTF. DNA for the CDR3: TGTGCCAGCAGCGGAGTCTATGGCTACACCTTC.

The V gene is TRBV29-1, the J gene TRBJ2-5; maybe TRBD2 (6 bases). Trimming pared 7 bases from V and 7 bases from J, leaving 19 bases between. The CDR3 has 13 residues. The germline V gene encodes CDR1 SQVTM and CDR2 ANQGSEA. The CDR3 is CSGGVSSVGTQYF. The CDR3 DNA reads as TGCAGCGGTGGGGTTTCTAGCGTAGGGACCCAGTACTTC.

The chain carries TRBV19 and TRBJ1-1; D is ambiguous. CDR1 LNHDA and CDR2 SQIVND come from the germline V gene (reference sequence). Trimming stripped 6 bases from V and 0 bases from J, with 14 bases between. This CDR3 spans 15 amino acids. The CDR3 region is CASSLRTEMNTEAFF. CDR3 nucleotide sequence: TGTGCCAGTAGCCTCCGGACGGAGATGAACACTGAAGCTTTCTTT. The whole variable domain, filled in from reference TRBV19 and TRBJ1-1, reads DGGITQSPKYLFRKEGQNVTLSCEQNLNHDAMYWYRQDPGQGLRLIYYSQIVNDFQKGDIAEGYSVSREKKESFPLTVTSAQKNPTAFYLCASSLRTEMNTEAFFGQGTRLTVV.

The rearrangement links TRBV7-7 to TRBJ2-5; the D call may be TRBD1 or TRBD2 (6 bases each). The CDR3 extends over 12 amino acids. V was shortened by 6 bases and J by 7 bases, with 12 bases between the two germline ends. Germline CDR1 reads SSHAT; CDR2 reads FNYEAQ (reference sequence). The CDR3 reads CASSPEGGTQYF. The CDR3 DNA sequence: TGTGCCAGCAGTCCAGAGGGGGGGACCCAGTACTTC.

CDR3 amino acids: CASSLTAWGYNEQFF. The CDR3 DNA reads TGCGCCAGCAGCTTGACGGCGTGGGGGTACAATGAGCAGTTCTTC. The chain combines TRBV5-1 with TRBJ2-1, with D possibly called TRBD1 or TRBD2 (5 bases each). Per the germline V gene, CDR1 is SGHRS and CDR2 is YFSETQ. The CDR3 length is 15 residues. Trimming cost V 1 base and J 4 bases, with 12 bases left between them.

This clonotype came up a few times. V and J are TRBV6-5 and TRBJ2-7; TRBD1 agrees at 11 bases. V dropped 4 bases and J dropped 7; count of bases not matched to a gene: 9. The CDR3 is made up of 15 amino acids. Germline assignment: CDR1 MNHEY and CDR2 SVGAGI. CDR3 sequence: CASSSPGTGGREQYF. The CDR3 region has the DNA TGTGCCAGCAGTTCCCCAGGGACAGGGGGTAGGGAGCAGTACTTC.

This sequence joins TRBV6-1 and TRBJ2-3; 8 bases match TRBD2. The CDR3 has 12 residues. The V gene's germline CDR1 is MNHNS and CDR2 SASEGT. In nucleotides, the CDR3 is TGTGCAGCGGGGGAAAGGCCAGATACGCAGTATTTT. Amino acids: CAAGERPDTQYF.

This chain connects TRBV30 to TRBJ2-2, with 8 bases fitting TRBD2. Germline-derived CDR1 and CDR2 are GTSNPN and SVGIG (reference sequence). V dropped 0 bases and J dropped 2; count of bases not matched to a gene: 14. The CDR3 is 19 amino acids. This CDR3 is CAWSVRLASGRTNTGELFF. CDR3 in DNA: TGTGCCTGGAGTGTACGACTCGCTAGCGGGCGGACTAACACCGGGGAGCTGTTTTTT.